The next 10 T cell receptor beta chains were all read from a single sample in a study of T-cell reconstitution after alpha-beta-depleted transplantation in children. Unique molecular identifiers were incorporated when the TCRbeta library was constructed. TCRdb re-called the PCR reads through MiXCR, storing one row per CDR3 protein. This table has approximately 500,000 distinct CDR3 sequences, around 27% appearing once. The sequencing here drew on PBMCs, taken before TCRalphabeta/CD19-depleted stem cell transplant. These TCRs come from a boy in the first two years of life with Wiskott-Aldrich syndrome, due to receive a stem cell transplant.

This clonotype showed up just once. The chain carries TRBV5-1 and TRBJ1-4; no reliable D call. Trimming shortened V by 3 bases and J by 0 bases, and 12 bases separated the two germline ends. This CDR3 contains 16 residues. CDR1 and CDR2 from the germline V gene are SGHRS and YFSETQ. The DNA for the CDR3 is TGCGCCAGCAGCTGGACGGCGAACCCAACTAATGAAAAACTGTTTTTT. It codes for CASSWTANPTNEKLFF.

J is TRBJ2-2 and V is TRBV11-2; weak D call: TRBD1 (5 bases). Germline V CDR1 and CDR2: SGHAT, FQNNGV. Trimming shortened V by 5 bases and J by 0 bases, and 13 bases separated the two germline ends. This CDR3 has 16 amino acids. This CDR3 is CASSPNQGTNTGELFF. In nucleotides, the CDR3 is TGTGCCAGCAGCCCCAATCAGGGAACGAACACCGGGGAGCTGTTTTTT.

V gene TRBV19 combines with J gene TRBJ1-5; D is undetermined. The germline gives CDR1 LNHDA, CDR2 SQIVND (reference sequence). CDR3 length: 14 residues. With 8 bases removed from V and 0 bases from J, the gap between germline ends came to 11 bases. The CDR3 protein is CASADTFSNQPQHF. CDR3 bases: TGTGCCAGTGCCGACACGTTTAGCAATCAGCCCCAGCATTTT. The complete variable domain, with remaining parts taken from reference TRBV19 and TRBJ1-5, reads DGGITQSPKYLFRKEGQNVTLSCEQNLNHDAMYWYRQDPGQGLRLIYYSQIVNDFQKGDIAEGYSVSREKKESFPLTVTSAQKNPTAFYLCASADTFSNQPQHFGDGTRLSIL.

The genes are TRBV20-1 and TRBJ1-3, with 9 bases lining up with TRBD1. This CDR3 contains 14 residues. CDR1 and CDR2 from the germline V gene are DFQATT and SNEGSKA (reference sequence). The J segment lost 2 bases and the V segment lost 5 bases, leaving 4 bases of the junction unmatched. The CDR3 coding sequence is TGCAGTGCTTTGGACAGGGGAGCTGGAAACACCATATATTTT. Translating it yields CSALDRGAGNTIYF.

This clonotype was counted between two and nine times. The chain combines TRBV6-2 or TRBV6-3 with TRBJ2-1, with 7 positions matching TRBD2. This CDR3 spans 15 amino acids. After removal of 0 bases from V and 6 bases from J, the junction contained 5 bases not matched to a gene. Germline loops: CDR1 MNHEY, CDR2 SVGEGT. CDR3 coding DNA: TGTGCCAGCAGTTACTCAGGGAGGGGACGCAATGAGCAGTTCTTC. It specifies CASSYSGRGRNEQFF.

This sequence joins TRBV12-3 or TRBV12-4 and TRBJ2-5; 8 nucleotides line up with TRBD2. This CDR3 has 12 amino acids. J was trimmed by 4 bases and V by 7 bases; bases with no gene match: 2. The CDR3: CASMGLGETQYF. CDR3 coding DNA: TGTGCCAGCATGGGACTAGGAGAGACCCAGTACTTC.

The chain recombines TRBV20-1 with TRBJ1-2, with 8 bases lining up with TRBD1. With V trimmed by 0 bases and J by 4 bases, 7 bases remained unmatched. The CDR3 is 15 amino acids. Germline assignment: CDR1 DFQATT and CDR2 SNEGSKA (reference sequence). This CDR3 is CSARDLRDRFYGYTF. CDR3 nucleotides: TGCAGTGCTAGAGATCTCCGGGACAGGTTCTATGGCTACACCTTC.

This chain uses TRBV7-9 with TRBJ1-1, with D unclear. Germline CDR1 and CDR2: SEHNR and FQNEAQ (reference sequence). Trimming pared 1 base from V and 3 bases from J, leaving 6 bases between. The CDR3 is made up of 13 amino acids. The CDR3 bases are TGTGCCAGCAGCTTAGTGGTAGACACTGAAGCTTTCTTT. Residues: CASSLVVDTEAFF.

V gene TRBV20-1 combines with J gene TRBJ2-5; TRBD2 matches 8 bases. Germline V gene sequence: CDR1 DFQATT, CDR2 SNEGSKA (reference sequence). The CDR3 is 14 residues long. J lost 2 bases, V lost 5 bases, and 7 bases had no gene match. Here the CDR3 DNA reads TGCAGTGCTTACTGGGCGGGAGGACAAGAGACCCAGTACTTC. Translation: CSAYWAGGQETQYF.

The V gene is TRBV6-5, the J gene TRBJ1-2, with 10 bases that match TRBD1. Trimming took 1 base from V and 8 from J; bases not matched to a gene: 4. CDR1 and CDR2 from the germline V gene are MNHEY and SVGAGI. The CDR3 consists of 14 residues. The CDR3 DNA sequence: TGTGCCAGCAGTTACTTAGGGACAGGGGCCGGCTACACCTTC. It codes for CASSYLGTGAGYTF.